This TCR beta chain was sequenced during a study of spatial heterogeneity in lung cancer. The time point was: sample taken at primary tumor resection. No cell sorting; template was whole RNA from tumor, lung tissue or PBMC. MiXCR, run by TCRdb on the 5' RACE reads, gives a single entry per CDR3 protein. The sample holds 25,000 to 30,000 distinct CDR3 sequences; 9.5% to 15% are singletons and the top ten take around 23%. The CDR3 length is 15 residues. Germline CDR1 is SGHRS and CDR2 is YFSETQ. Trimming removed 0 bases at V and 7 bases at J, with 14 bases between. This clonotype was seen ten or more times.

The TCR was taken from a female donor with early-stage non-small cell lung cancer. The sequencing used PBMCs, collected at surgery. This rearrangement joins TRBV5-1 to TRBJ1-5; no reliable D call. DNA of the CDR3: TGCGCCAGCAGCTTGGGGGCAGACATGGGCCAGCCCCAGCATTTT. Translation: CASSLGADMGQPQHF. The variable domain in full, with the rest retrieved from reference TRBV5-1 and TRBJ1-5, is KAGVTQTPRYLIKTRGQQVTLSCSPISGHRSVSWYQQTPGQGLQFLFEYFSETQRNKGNFPGRFSGRQFSNSRSEMNVSTLELGDSALYLCASSLGADMGQPQHFGDGTRLSIL.